Following are 25 T cell receptor beta chains from one sample sequenced in a study of identical twins. From the 5' RACE reads, TCRdb called clonotypes with MiXCR, one entry per CDR3 protein. The sample comprises nearly 900,000 distinct CDR3 sequences, 10% to 15% of which are singletons, and about 1.5% rests with the top ten. This sample also belongs to another study, concerning yellow fever vaccine responses in identical twins.

The sequencing sample was made of PBMCs. The receptors shown here come from a woman in her late teens or twenties in good health.

This clonotype has ten or more counts. The V and J genes are TRBV12-3 or TRBV12-4 and TRBJ2-3; D uncertain. The CDR3 length is 14 residues. Trimming stripped 8 bases from V and 1 base from J, with 13 bases between. The CDR3 is CASRVEAGTDTQYF. Here the CDR3 DNA reads TGTGCCAGCCGTGTTGAGGCCGGCACAGATACGCAGTATTTT.

This clonotype came up many times. J is TRBJ2-1 and V is TRBV28, with 8 bases identical to TRBD1. Per the germline V gene, CDR1 is MDHEN and CDR2 is SYDVKM. The junction had 12 bases not matched to a gene; V was cut back by 3 bases and J by 8 bases. This CDR3 comprises 16 residues. CDR3 residues: CASSFPLDRVTDEQFF. Here the CDR3 DNA reads TGTGCCAGCAGTTTCCCCCTGGACAGGGTAACCGATGAGCAGTTCTTC.

This clonotype has more than one count but fewer than ten. The chain recombines TRBV6-1 with TRBJ2-1, with TRBD2 identical over 8 bases. V shed 3 bases, J shed 2 bases, and the junction held 0 bases outside the gene matches. The CDR3 contains 14 residues. Per the germline V gene, CDR1 is MNHNS and CDR2 is SASEGT. The DNA of the CDR3 is TGTGCCAGCAGTGACGGGGGGGCCTACAATGAGCAGTTCTTC. Its protein is CASSDGGAYNEQFF.

This clonotype was observed a handful of times. The chain combines TRBV4-1 with TRBJ2-5, with TRBD2 as a possible D gene (5 bases). The germline V gene has CDR1 MGHRA and CDR2 YSYEKL. This CDR3 is 15 amino acids long. The V and J ends lost 4 bases and 1 base respectively, with 13 bases between them. The CDR3, as DNA: TGCGCCAGCAGCCCCGGGGAGAGCGGCCAAGAGACCCAGTACTTC. Residues: CASSPGESGQETQYF.

The V call is TRBV29-1, the J call TRBJ1-1, with 12 bases that match TRBD1. Per germline, CDR1 SQVTM and CDR2 ANQGSEA. V was clipped by 1 base and J by 0 bases; unmatched bases: 3. This CDR3 spans 16 amino acids. The DNA of the CDR3 is TGCAGCGTTGAAGGGGGGACAGGGGGCATGAACACTGAAGCTTTCTTT. Translating it yields CSVEGGTGGMNTEAFF.

This sequence joins TRBV5-1 and TRBJ2-2; D is tentatively TRBD1 or TRBD2 (6 bases each). With 0 bases removed from V and 7 bases from J, the gap between germline ends came to 13 bases. CDR3 size: 15 residues. Germline lookup yields CDR1 SGHRS and CDR2 YFSETQ. In DNA form, the CDR3 reads TGCGCCAGCAGCTTGGCCGGGGGCGCCGGCGGGGAGCTGTTTTTT. It codes for CASSLAGGAGGELFF.

This clonotype was seen a few times. The gene calls are TRBV7-8 and TRBJ1-5, with D hard to call. Trimming pared 0 bases from V and 1 base from J, leaving 13 bases between. CDR1 and CDR2 from the germline V gene are SGHVS and FQNEAQ. The CDR3 has 17 residues. The CDR3 sequence is CASSLAVRSASNQPQHF. The CDR3 DNA is TGTGCCAGCAGCTTAGCGGTCAGGAGTGCGAGCAATCAGCCCCAGCATTTT.

This clonotype was counted a few times. The chain is built from TRBV12-3 or TRBV12-4 and TRBJ1-1, with D perhaps TRBD1 (6 bases). This CDR3 is 15 amino acids long. V lost 7 bases to trimming and J lost 4 bases, with 19 bases between them. The CDR3: CASTSNTGSATEAFF. CDR3 sequence (DNA): TGTGCCAGCACCTCAAATACAGGGAGTGCCACTGAAGCTTTCTTT.

This clonotype was seen a few times. This chain uses TRBV9 with TRBJ1-5; D may be TRBD1 (5 bases). This CDR3 contains 14 residues. The V end was cut by 2 bases, the J end by 5 bases, with 11 bases between. Per germline, CDR1 SGDLS and CDR2 YYNGEE. The CDR3 nucleotides read TGTGCCAGCAGCGTCGGGGACGGATATCAGCCCCAGCATTTT. Its protein product is CASSVGDGYQPQHF. The full variable domain, with the rest looked up from reference TRBV9 and TRBJ1-5, is DSGVTQTPKHLITATGQRVTLRCSPRSGDLSVYWYQQSLDQGLQFLIQYYNGEERAKGNILERFSAQQFPDLHSELNLSSLELGDSALYFCASSVGDGYQPQHFGDGTRLSIL.

The chain recombines TRBV20-1 with TRBJ2-3; D call uncertain. Germline-derived CDR1 and CDR2 are DFQATT and SNEGSKA (reference sequence). The V end lost 2 bases, the J end lost 2 bases, and 8 bases lay between the germline ends. There are 13 residues in the CDR3. As DNA, the CDR3 is TGCAGTGCTAGACGAGGACCCACAGATACGCAGTATTTT. It encodes CSARRGPTDTQYF.

Only a few counts were recorded for this clonotype. J is TRBJ2-1 and V is TRBV7-8; D uncertain. Germline values: CDR1 SGHVS, CDR2 FQNEAQ. The CDR3 totals 15 residues. V gave up 0 bases and J gave up 5 bases, with 11 bases separating them. This CDR3 is CASSLAVTVDNEQFF. For the CDR3, the DNA is TGTGCCAGCAGCTTAGCCGTGACGGTTGACAATGAGCAGTTCTTC.

A note on this clonotype: One end of the junction is discordant with germline, which a read error may explain. V usage is TRBV5-5 and J usage is TRBJ1-2; a possible D gene is TRBD1 (5 bases). Germline V gene lookup returns CDR1 SGHKS and CDR2 YYEKEE (reference sequence). The length of the CDR3 is 12 residues. As DNA, the CDR3 is TGTGCCATCAGCTTGGGGCTCTATGGCTACACCTTC. Its translation is CAISLGLYGYTF. The full variable domain, in which reference TRBV5-5 and TRBJ1-2 provide the parts outside the CDR3, is DAGVTQSPTHLIKTRGQQVTLRCSPISGHKSVSWYQQVLGQGPQFIFQYYEKEERGRGNFPDRFSARQFPNYSSELNVNALLLGDSALYLCAISLGLYGYTFGSGTRLTVV.

In its sample, this clonotype was seen a few times. The rearrangement links TRBV4-1 to TRBJ1-4, with D possibly being TRBD1 (6 bases). The CDR3 has 10 residues. Trimming took off 3 bases at V and 14 bases at J, with 7 bases between the two ends. Germline V lookup: CDR1 MGHRA, CDR2 YSYEKL. CDR3 sequence reads: CASSHGQLFF. As DNA, the CDR3 is TGCGCCAGCAGCCATGGACAGCTGTTTTTT.

This clonotype was seen at least ten times. V usage is TRBV24-1 and J usage is TRBJ2-5; D tentatively reads TRBD1 or TRBD2 (6 bases each). The germline CDR1 and CDR2 sequences are KGHDR and SFDVKD. The CDR3 extends over 13 amino acids. The V gene lost 6 bases and the J gene lost 2 bases, with 9 bases spanning the gap. The CDR3 DNA reads as TGTGCCACCAGTAGGGGGGATCAAGAGACCCAGTACTTC. Its protein is CATSRGDQETQYF.

Comment on this clonotype: It may be a read error: a sequence one base away is much more abundant. CDR3 nucleotide sequence: TGTGCCATCAGTGAGTCAGTGGGCTCCTACAATGAGCAGTTCTTC. It is translated as CAISESVGSYNEQFF. The chain joins TRBV10-3 to TRBJ2-1, with D uncertain. V was pared by 0 bases and J by 0 bases, with 6 bases between. The CDR3 has 15 residues. Germline lookup yields CDR1 ENHRY and CDR2 SYGVKD.

The CDR3 sequence is CASGHILAGGNEQFF. In DNA form, the CDR3 reads TGTGCCAGTGGACACATACTAGCGGGAGGCAATGAGCAGTTCTTC. The V call is TRBV19, the J call TRBJ2-1; 12 bases map to TRBD2. Trimming removed 8 bases from V and 6 bases from J; junction bases left unmatched: 8. This CDR3 contains 15 residues. CDR1 is LNHDA and CDR2 is SQIVND in the germline V gene (reference sequence).

V usage is TRBV3-1 and J usage is TRBJ2-7, with 9 positions matching TRBD1. This CDR3 spans 15 amino acids. Trimming took 4 bases from V and 5 from J; bases not matched to a gene: 9. Germline assignment: CDR1 LGHDT and CDR2 YNNKEL (reference sequence). In DNA form, the CDR3 reads TGTGCCAGCAGCCTAGGGCGGACAGGGGTCGACGAGCAGTACGTC. Translated, it gives CASSLGRTGVDEQYV.

This clonotype was recorded at least ten times. The chain couples TRBV12-3 or TRBV12-4 to TRBJ1-2, with D possibly being TRBD1 (5 bases). The CDR3 runs 13 residues. V gave up 6 bases and J gave up 4 bases, with 12 bases separating them. The CDR3 bases are TGTGCCAGCAGAGTAGGGGCCACCTATGGCTACACCTTC. Its protein product is CASRVGATYGYTF.

The V gene is TRBV20-1, the J gene TRBJ2-5, with a weak D call TRBD2 (5 bases). V was shortened by 3 bases and J by 4 bases, with 18 bases between the two germline ends. There are 15 residues in the CDR3. Germline-derived CDR1 and CDR2 are DFQATT and SNEGSKA (reference sequence). Written as DNA, the CDR3 is TGCAGTGCTAGGAATACACGGGTCGGAGGAGAGACCCAGTACTTC. As protein: CSARNTRVGGETQYF.

This clonotype was detected ten times or more. The chain has TRBV10-3 and TRBJ1-1; D remains ambiguous. The CDR3 has 15 residues. Germline V gene lookup returns CDR1 ENHRY and CDR2 SYGVKD. Trimming removed 3 bases at V and 0 bases at J, with 11 bases between. DNA of the CDR3: TGTGCCATCAGTGATCCCGAGGGCCTGAACACTGAAGCTTTCTTT. Amino acid sequence: CAISDPEGLNTEAFF.

The chain links TRBV5-1 to TRBJ2-5; perhaps TRBD1 as D (5 bases). V dropped 2 bases and J dropped 3 bases, with 11 bases sitting between them. CDR1 SGHRS and CDR2 YFSETQ come from the germline V gene. The CDR3 has 14 residues. The CDR3 region is CASSLEGVKETQYF. The DNA for the CDR3 is TGCGCCAGCAGCTTAGAAGGGGTTAAAGAGACCCAGTACTTC.

Only a few counts were recorded for this clonotype. This chain links TRBV4-1 with TRBJ1-5, with a weak D call TRBD1 (5 bases). V was cut by 0 bases and J by 3 bases, with 12 bases left in between. CDR1 is MGHRA and CDR2 is YSYEKL in the germline V gene. CDR3 length: 16 residues. CDR3 residues: CASSQDGGRDNQPQHF. In DNA form, the CDR3 reads TGCGCCAGCAGCCAAGATGGGGGACGGGACAATCAGCCCCAGCATTTT.

This clonotype has only a few counts. The V gene is TRBV11-2, the J gene TRBJ2-4; D gene unclear. The CDR3 runs 14 residues. The V and J ends lost 3 bases and 4 bases respectively, with 10 bases between them. Germline V gene sequence: CDR1 SGHAT, CDR2 FQNNGV. The CDR3 nucleotides are TGTGCCAGCAGCTTCGCAGACGGAAAAAACATTCAGTACTTC. It is translated as CASSFADGKNIQYF.

The chain links TRBV7-6 to TRBJ2-7, with TRBD2 matching 10 bases. V lost 1 base and J lost 6; bases outside the gene matches: 6. Germline V gene data show CDR1 as SGHVS and CDR2 as FNYEAQ. This CDR3 is 15 amino acids long. The CDR3 region has the DNA TGTGCCAGCAGCTTAGTGGCTAGCGGGAGTATCGAGCAGTACTTC. Translated: CASSLVASGSIEQYF.

The chain combines TRBV6-5 with TRBJ1-1, with 9 bases that match TRBD1. The CDR3 is 12 amino acids. V shed 8 bases, J shed 10 bases, and the junction held 8 bases outside the gene matches. Germline V gives CDR1 MNHEY, CDR2 SVGAGI. This CDR3 reads CASGITGGAAFF. The CDR3 nucleotides are TGTGCCAGCGGCATAACAGGGGGCGCAGCTTTCTTT.